These 13 T cell receptor beta chains originate from one sample sequenced in a study of PD-1 blockade in classical Hodgkin lymphoma. Assay used: immunoSEQ multiplex PCR; TCRdb lists only in-frame clones, some missing. The sample shows 25,000 to 40,000 clones, over 75% of them seen only once. Time point of the sample: cycle 4 day 1 (C4D1), after around six weeks of nivolumab. Autologous stem cell transplantation was followed by relapse in every patient, and brentuximab vedotin exposure varied. Sample: peripheral blood mononuclear cells (PBMCs), taken before the fourth cycle of nivolumab. These receptors came from a human donor with classical Hodgkin lymphoma.

The DNA for the CDR3 is TGTGCCAGCAGACGACTAGCGGGGCAAGAGACCCAGTACTTC. Translating gives CASRRLAGQETQYF. The chain joins TRBV7-2 to TRBJ2-5, with 11 positions matching TRBD2. This CDR3 is built from 14 residues. V shed 6 bases and J 2 bases; nucleotides not matched to a gene: 2. Germline loops: CDR1 SGHTA, CDR2 FQGNSA.

The V gene is TRBV6-5, the J gene TRBJ1-1; D is uncertain. With 2 bases removed from V and 1 base from J, the gap between germline ends came to 5 bases. CDR1 and CDR2 from the germline V gene are MNHEY and SVGAGI. The CDR3 runs 13 residues. CDR3 in DNA: TGTGCCAGCAGTTACGGTTCGAACACTGAAGCTTTCTTT. Translated, it gives CASSYGSNTEAFF.

This chain uses TRBV18 with TRBJ2-5, with D possibly being TRBD2 (6 bases). V was trimmed by 3 bases and J by 5 bases, leaving 10 bases between them. CDR3 length: 13 amino acids. The germline V gene has CDR1 KGHSH and CDR2 LQKENI. This CDR3 is CASSPLRGETQYF. DNA of the CDR3: TGTGCCAGCTCACCCCTTCGGGGGGAGACCCAGTACTTC.

The V gene is TRBV11-2, the J gene TRBJ2-1; D may be TRBD2 (5 bases). Germline CDR1 SGHAT, CDR2 FQNNGV. Trimming stripped 0 bases from V and 3 bases from J, with 9 bases between. CDR3 length: 15 residues. In DNA form, the CDR3 reads TGTGCCAGCAGCTTAGATAGGGAGCGCTACAATGAGCAGTTCTTC. As protein: CASSLDRERYNEQFF.

The rearrangement uses TRBV7-8 and TRBJ2-7; D remains unclear. The CDR3 loop spans 13 amino acids. Trimming removed 2 bases from V and 1 base from J, with 6 bases in between. The V gene's germline CDR1 is SGHVS and CDR2 FQNEAQ. CDR3 DNA: TGTGCCAGCAGCTTATCACAGTCCTACGAGCAGTACTTC. Translated, it gives CASSLSQSYEQYF. Using reference TRBV7-8 and TRBJ2-7 for the parts outside the CDR3, the full variable domain is GAGVSQSPRYKVAKRGQDVALRCDPISGHVSLFWYQQALGQGPEFLTYFQNEAQLDKSGLPSDRFFAERPEGSVSTLKIQRTQQEDSAVYLCASSLSQSYEQYFGPGTRLTVT.

In the case of this clone: Other nucleotide sequences from this sample produce the same CDR3. V is TRBV10-3 and J is TRBJ1-5; 8 bases are a match to TRBD1. Germline lookup yields CDR1 ENHRY and CDR2 SYGVKD. The CDR3 has 15 residues. The J segment lost 0 bases and the V segment lost 4 bases, leaving 2 bases of the junction unmatched. In nucleotides, the CDR3 is TGTGCCATCAGTGGGACAGGGTATAGCAATCAGCCCCAGCATTTT. Its protein product is CAISGTGYSNQPQHF.

The chain uses TRBV10-3 and TRBJ2-1; D tentatively reads TRBD1 or TRBD2 (5 bases each). The CDR3 is 15 residues long. V gave up 4 bases and J gave up 5 bases, with 15 bases separating them. CDR1 and CDR2 from the germline V gene are ENHRY and SYGVKD. CDR3 region: CAISATGTTNNEQFF. The CDR3 DNA reads as TGTGCCATCAGTGCGACCGGGACCACAAACAATGAGCAGTTCTTC.

The chain recombines TRBV5-1 with TRBJ2-7, with 8 bases fitting TRBD1. Germline trimming cut 5 bases from V and 0 bases from J; bases unmatched to any gene: 4. Germline V gene lookup returns CDR1 SGHRS and CDR2 YFSETQ. The CDR3 runs 14 residues. CDR3 DNA: TGCGCCAGCAGTCGGACAGGGAGCTCCTACGAGCAGTACTTC. Translating gives CASSRTGSSYEQYF.

The genes are TRBV6-6 and TRBJ2-3; a weak D match, TRBD1 (5 bases). This CDR3 has 14 amino acids. In germline, CDR1 is MNHNY, CDR2 SVGAGI (reference sequence). Between the trimmed V and J ends, which lost 5 bases and 1 base, there was a span of 10 bases. The CDR3 region has the DNA TGTGCCAGCAGTAAATCACAGGGCACAGATACGCAGTATTTT. It is translated as CASSKSQGTDTQYF.

V usage is TRBV10-3 and J usage is TRBJ1-1; no definite D call. Germline values: CDR1 ENHRY, CDR2 SYGVKD. V lost 6 bases, J lost 5 bases, and 13 bases lay in between. The CDR3 spans 13 residues. This chain's CDR3 is CAIRDSTGTEAFF. CDR3 nucleotides: TGTGCCATCAGGGACTCCACGGGAACTGAAGCTTTCTTT.

This clone was observed once. The chain is built from TRBV6-1 and TRBJ1-1, with 8 bases matching TRBD1. The germline gives CDR1 MNHNS, CDR2 SASEGT. CDR3 length: 15 residues. Unmatched junction bases numbered 3, after V lost 2 bases and J lost 1 base. The chain's CDR3 is CASSEPGQANTEAFF. The CDR3 nucleotides are TGTGCCAGCAGTGAACCGGGACAGGCGAACACTGAAGCTTTCTTT.

This sequence joins TRBV2 and TRBJ1-1; the match to TRBD1 covers 8 bases. This CDR3 has 16 residues. Germline CDR1 SNHLY, CDR2 FYNNEI. V shed 1 base and J 3 bases; nucleotides not matched to a gene: 7. The CDR3 protein is CASSEGHHRGYTEAFF. For the CDR3, the DNA is TGTGCCAGCAGTGAAGGGCATCACAGGGGGTACACTGAAGCTTTCTTT.

The chain recombines TRBV10-3 with TRBJ1-6, with TRBD1 matching over 11 bases. Germline V gene lookup returns CDR1 ENHRY and CDR2 SYGVKD. This CDR3 is built from 15 residues. J was trimmed by 13 bases and V by 10 bases; bases with no gene match: 15. The chain's CDR3 is CATGSGTGGPEPLHF. The CDR3 DNA follows: TGTGCCACCGGATCCGGGACAGGGGGACCAGAGCCCCTCCACTTT.